These 18 T cell receptor beta chains originate from one sample sequenced in a study of CD8 T cells in Susac syndrome (dated by TCRdb to about 2019). The library came from the immunoSEQ multiplex PCR assay. RNA was extracted using the RNeasy kit, and about 0.5 to 1 microgram was reverse transcribed with random hexamers. TCRdb took the public reads, trimmed them with fastp at Q25, ran MiXCR for clone calling and kept in-frame beta chains. Each CDR3 protein gets just one entry, which takes the most common genes and DNA from the rows behind it. The sample yields 100,000 to 150,000 distinct CDR3 sequences; over 75% were counted once. The leading ten clones occupy more than 0.5% of the sample. Material: CD8+ T cells from PBMCs. These receptors were obtained from a human donor with multiple sclerosis.

The chain carries TRBV9 and TRBJ2-1; D assignment may be TRBD1 or TRBD2 (5 bases each). Germline V gives CDR1 SGDLS, CDR2 YYNGEE. Between the trimmed V and J ends, which lost 0 bases and 10 bases, there was a span of 11 bases. This CDR3 has 13 amino acids. The DNA of the CDR3 is TGTGCCAGCAGCGTAGACGGGGCTCGCGAGCAGTTCTTC. Translated: CASSVDGAREQFF.

This clonotype occurred once. The V and J genes are TRBV9 and TRBJ1-1; TRBD1 matches at 10 bases. This CDR3 has 16 amino acids. Germline trimming cut 3 bases from V and 1 base from J; bases unmatched to any gene: 6. CDR1 SGDLS and CDR2 YYNGEE come from the germline V gene. CDR3: CASSGERTGGNTEAFF. In nucleotides, the CDR3 is TGTGCCAGCAGCGGAGAAAGGACAGGGGGGAACACTGAAGCTTTCTTT.

This chain connects TRBV7-9 to TRBJ2-3, with 9 bases matching TRBD2. Germline assignment: CDR1 SEHNR and CDR2 FQNEAQ (reference sequence). J was trimmed by 6 bases and V by 5 bases; bases with no gene match: 12. This CDR3 is built from 16 residues. CDR3 nucleotide sequence: TGTGCCAGCAGCCCCCGTGGGCCTAGCGGGGCCGATACGCAGTATTTT. It is translated as CASSPRGPSGADTQYF.

The chain couples TRBV15 to TRBJ1-5; no reliable D call. Between the trimmed V and J ends, which lost 1 base and 1 base, there was a span of 8 bases. Germline CDR1 and CDR2: LNHNV and YYDKDF (reference sequence). CDR3 length: 15 amino acids. DNA for the CDR3: TGTGCCACCAGCAGAGCCGTCGGCAGCAATCAGCCCCAGCATTTT. As protein: CATSRAVGSNQPQHF.

J is TRBJ2-1 and V is TRBV6-2 or TRBV6-3; D unresolved. With 6 bases removed from V and 10 bases from J, the gap between germline ends came to 16 bases. The germline V gene encodes CDR1 MNHEY and CDR2 SVGEGT. The CDR3 totals 13 residues. DNA for the CDR3: TGTGCCAGCAGCTACGGACCCTCAATCGAGCAGTTCTTC. Amino acids: CASSYGPSIEQFF.

The genes are TRBV7-2 and TRBJ1-1; TRBD1 is a possible D gene (5 bases). Between the trimmed V and J ends, which lost 0 bases and 1 base, there was a span of 12 bases. The CDR3 extends over 16 amino acids. Germline CDR1 SGHTA, CDR2 FQGNSA. The CDR3 DNA follows: TGTGCCAGCAGCTTAGCGGGGGAGGGGACGAACACTGAAGCTTTCTTT. Encoded protein: CASSLAGEGTNTEAFF.

This chain connects TRBV12-5 to TRBJ2-3; tentative D call: TRBD2 (5 bases). Trimming stripped 1 base from V and 6 bases from J, with 5 bases between. This CDR3 region has 12 residues. Germline-derived CDR1 and CDR2 are LGHNT and FRNRAP. CDR3 sequence: CASGLGRDTQYF. In DNA, the CDR3 is TGTGCTAGTGGTTTGGGGAGGGATACGCAGTATTTT.

This clonotype was counted only a few times. The chain recombines TRBV7-9 with TRBJ2-5; D is perhaps TRBD2 (6 bases). Germline V gives CDR1 SEHNR, CDR2 FQNEAQ (reference sequence). V lost 5 bases to trimming and J lost 4 bases, with 11 bases between them. This CDR3 contains 13 residues. CDR3: CASSTGTGETQYF. CDR3 nucleotide sequence: TGTGCCAGCAGCACCGGGACTGGAGAGACCCAGTACTTC.

V gene TRBV19 combines with J gene TRBJ2-1; the match to TRBD2 covers 13 bases. Trimming took 3 bases from V and 6 from J; bases not matched to a gene: 2. Germline assignment: CDR1 LNHDA and CDR2 SQIVND (reference sequence). This CDR3 is built from 15 residues. The CDR3 DNA reads TGTGCCAGTAGTATCTGGACTAGCGGGAGCAATGAGCAGTTCTTC. Translating gives CASSIWTSGSNEQFF.

The V gene is TRBV6-5, the J gene TRBJ1-1; D is uncertain. Germline CDR1 and CDR2: MNHEY and SVGAGI. The CDR3 is 14 residues long. Trimming shortened V by 8 bases and J by 0 bases, and 13 bases separated the two germline ends. In DNA, the CDR3 is TGTGCCAGCCGACCCACAGCCTTGAACACTGAAGCTTTCTTT. Residues: CASRPTALNTEAFF.

The rearrangement uses TRBV5-4 and TRBJ2-7; no reliable D call. Germline V gives CDR1 SGHNT, CDR2 YYREEE (reference sequence). Trimming stripped 4 bases from V and 3 bases from J, with 11 bases between. CDR3 length: 13 residues. The CDR3 region is CASSTDPLYEQYV. As DNA, the CDR3 is TGTGCCAGCAGCACGGACCCACTCTACGAGCAGTACGTC.

The V gene is TRBV7-3, the J gene TRBJ2-1, with D perhaps matching TRBD2 (5 bases). This CDR3 contains 17 residues. V lost 5 bases to trimming and J lost 0 bases, with 17 bases between them. Germline lookup yields CDR1 SGHTA and CDR2 FQGTGA. The DNA for the CDR3 is TGTGCCAGCAGCAATCCTATCAGCGGCAGCTCCTACAATGAGCAGTTCTTC. This translates into CASSNPISGSSYNEQFF.

The genes are TRBV19 and TRBJ1-2; 7 bases are a match to TRBD1. This CDR3 contains 12 residues. The germline V gene encodes CDR1 LNHDA and CDR2 SQIVND (reference sequence). Here the CDR3 reads CATGDPNYGYTF. The CDR3 region has the DNA TGTGCTACAGGGGACCCCAACTATGGCTACACCTTC.

The chain combines TRBV7-6 with TRBJ2-5, with D perhaps assigned TRBD1 or TRBD2 (5 bases each). Germline V gene lookup returns CDR1 SGHVS and CDR2 FNYEAQ. Trimming shortened V by 5 bases and J by 2 bases, and 27 bases separated the two germline ends. This CDR3 region has 19 residues. The CDR3 coding sequence is TGTGCCAGCAGCCTCTTCCTGTCAGGCGAGGGGTCGCATCAAGAGACCCAGTACTTC. This sequence encodes CASSLFLSGEGSHQETQYF.

This clonotype was picked up one time. The rearrangement links TRBV15 to TRBJ2-1; 11 bases align to TRBD2. CDR1 LNHNV and CDR2 YYDKDF come from the germline V gene (reference sequence). The CDR3 has 19 residues. Trimming cost V 1 base and J 4 bases; bases outside gene matches: 12. The CDR3 DNA is TGTGCCACCAGCAGAGCCGGAACGGGGACTAGCGGTTTATACAATGAGCAGTTCTTC. It encodes CATSRAGTGTSGLYNEQFF.

For the CDR3, the DNA is TGTGCCAGCAGGACCAGGGGATCTGGAAACACCATATATTTT. Its protein product is CASRTRGSGNTIYF. The chain is built from TRBV2 and TRBJ1-3; a possible D gene is TRBD1 (6 bases). CDR1 is SNHLY and CDR2 is FYNNEI in the germline V gene. Trimming cost V 6 bases and J 1 base, with 10 bases left between them. The CDR3 consists of 14 residues.

This chain connects TRBV27 to TRBJ2-1; TRBD2 matches 7 bases. J was trimmed by 2 bases and V by 4 bases; bases with no gene match: 11. Germline V gene lookup returns CDR1 MNHEY and CDR2 SMNVEV (reference sequence). The CDR3 spans 17 residues. The CDR3 loop reads CASSSRRPSGPYNEQFF. The CDR3 bases are TGTGCCAGCAGTTCCCGCCGCCCTAGCGGACCCTACAATGAGCAGTTCTTC.

The CDR3 loop reads CASSTVEMGGEQYF. The CDR3 nucleotides read TGTGCCAGCAGCACCGTGGAGATGGGTGGCGAGCAGTACTTC. The chain uses TRBV7-9 and TRBJ2-7; no clear D gene. The germline V gene has CDR1 SEHNR and CDR2 FQNEAQ (reference sequence). The CDR3 runs 14 residues. With 5 bases removed from V and 6 bases from J, the gap between germline ends came to 17 bases. Filled out from reference TRBV7-9 and TRBJ2-7, the complete variable domain reads DTGVSQNPRHKITKRGQNVTFRCDPISEHNRLYWYRQTLGQGPEFLTYFQNEAQLEKSRLLSDRFSAERPKGSFSTLEIQRTEQGDSAMYLCASSTVEMGGEQYFGPGTRLTVT.